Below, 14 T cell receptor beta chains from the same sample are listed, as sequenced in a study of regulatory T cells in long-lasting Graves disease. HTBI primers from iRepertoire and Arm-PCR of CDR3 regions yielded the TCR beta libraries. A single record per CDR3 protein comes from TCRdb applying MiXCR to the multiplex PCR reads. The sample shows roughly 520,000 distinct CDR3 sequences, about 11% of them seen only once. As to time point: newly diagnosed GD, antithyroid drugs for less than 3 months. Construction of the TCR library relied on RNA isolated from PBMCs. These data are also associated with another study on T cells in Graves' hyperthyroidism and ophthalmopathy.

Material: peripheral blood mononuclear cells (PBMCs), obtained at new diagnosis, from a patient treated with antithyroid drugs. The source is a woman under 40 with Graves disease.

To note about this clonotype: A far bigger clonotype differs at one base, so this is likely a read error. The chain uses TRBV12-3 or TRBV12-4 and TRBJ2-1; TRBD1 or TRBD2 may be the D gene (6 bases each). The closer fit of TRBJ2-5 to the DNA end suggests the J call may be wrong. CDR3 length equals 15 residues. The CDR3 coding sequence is TGTGCCAGCAATTCCCGGGGGCTAACCGGAGAGCCCCAGTACTTC. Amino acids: CASNSRGLTGEPQYF.

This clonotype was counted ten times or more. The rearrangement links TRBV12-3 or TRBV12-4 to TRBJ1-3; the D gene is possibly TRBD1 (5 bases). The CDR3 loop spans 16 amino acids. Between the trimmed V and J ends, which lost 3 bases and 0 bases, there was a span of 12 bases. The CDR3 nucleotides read TGTGCCAGCAGTTTGCGGAAGGGGTACTCTGGAAACACCATATATTTT. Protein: CASSLRKGYSGNTIYF.

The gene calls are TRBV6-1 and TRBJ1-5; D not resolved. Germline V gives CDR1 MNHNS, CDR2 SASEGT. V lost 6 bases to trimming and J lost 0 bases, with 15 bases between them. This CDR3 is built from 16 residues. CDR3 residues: CASREPVRYSNQPQHF. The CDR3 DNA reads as TGTGCCAGCAGGGAACCCGTAAGGTATAGCAATCAGCCCCAGCATTTT.

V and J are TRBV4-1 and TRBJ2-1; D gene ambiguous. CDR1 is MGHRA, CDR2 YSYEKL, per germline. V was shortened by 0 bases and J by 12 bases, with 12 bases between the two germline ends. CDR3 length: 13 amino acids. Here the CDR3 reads CASSQDLGFWQFF. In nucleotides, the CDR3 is TGCGCCAGCAGCCAAGATCTGGGGTTTTGGCAGTTCTTC.

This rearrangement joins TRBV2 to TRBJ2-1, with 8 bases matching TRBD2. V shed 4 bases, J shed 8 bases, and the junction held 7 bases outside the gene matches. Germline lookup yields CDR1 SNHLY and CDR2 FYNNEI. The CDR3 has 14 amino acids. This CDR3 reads CASSAIGRGDEQFF. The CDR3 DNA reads TGTGCCAGCAGTGCGATCGGGAGGGGCGATGAGCAGTTCTTC.

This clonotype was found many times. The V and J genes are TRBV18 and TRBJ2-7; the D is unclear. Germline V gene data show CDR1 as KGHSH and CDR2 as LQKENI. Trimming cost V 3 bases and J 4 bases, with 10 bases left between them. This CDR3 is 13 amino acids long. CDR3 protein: CASSPYDTYEQYF. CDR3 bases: TGTGCCAGCTCACCCTACGACACTTACGAGCAGTACTTC.

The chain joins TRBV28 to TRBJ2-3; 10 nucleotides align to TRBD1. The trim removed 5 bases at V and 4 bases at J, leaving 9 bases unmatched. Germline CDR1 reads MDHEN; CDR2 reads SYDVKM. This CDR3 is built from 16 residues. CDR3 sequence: CASSPWGGQGADTQYF. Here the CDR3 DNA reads TGTGCCAGCAGTCCTTGGGGTGGACAGGGGGCAGATACGCAGTATTTT.

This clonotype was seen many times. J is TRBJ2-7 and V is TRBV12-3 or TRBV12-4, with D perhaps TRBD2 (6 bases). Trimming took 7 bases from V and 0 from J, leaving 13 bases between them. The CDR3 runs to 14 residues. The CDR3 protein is CASTRSGVSYEQYF. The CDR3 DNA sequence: TGTGCCAGCACTCGCTCGGGAGTCTCCTACGAGCAGTACTTC.

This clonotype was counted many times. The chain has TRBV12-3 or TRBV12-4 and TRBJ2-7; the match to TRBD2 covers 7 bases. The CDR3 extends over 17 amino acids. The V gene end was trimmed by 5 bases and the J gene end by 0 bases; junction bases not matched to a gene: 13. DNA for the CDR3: TGTGCCAGCAGTCAAGCAGTCGGGAGGACGCACTCCTACGAGCAGTACTTC. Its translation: CASSQAVGRTHSYEQYF.

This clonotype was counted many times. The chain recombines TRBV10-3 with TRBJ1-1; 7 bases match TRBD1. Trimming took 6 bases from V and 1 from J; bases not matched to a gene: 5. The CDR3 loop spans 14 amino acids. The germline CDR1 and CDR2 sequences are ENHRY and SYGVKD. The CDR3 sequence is CAISRGQENTEAFF. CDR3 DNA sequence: TGTGCCATCAGCCGCGGACAGGAGAACACTGAAGCTTTCTTT.

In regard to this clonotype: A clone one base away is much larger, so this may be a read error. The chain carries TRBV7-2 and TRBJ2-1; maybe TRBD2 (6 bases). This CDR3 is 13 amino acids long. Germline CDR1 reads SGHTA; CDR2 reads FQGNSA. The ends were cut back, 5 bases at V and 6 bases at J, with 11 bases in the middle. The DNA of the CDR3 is TGTGCCAGCAGCCCCGGGAGAGCCAATGAGCAGTTCTTC. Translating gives CASSPGRANEQFF. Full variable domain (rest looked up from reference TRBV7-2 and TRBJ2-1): GAGVSQSPSNKVTEKGKDVELRCDPISGHTALYWYRQSLGQGLEFLIYFQGNSAPDKSGLPSDRFSAERTGGSVSTLTIQRTQQEDSAVYLCASSPGRANEQFFGPGTRLTVL.

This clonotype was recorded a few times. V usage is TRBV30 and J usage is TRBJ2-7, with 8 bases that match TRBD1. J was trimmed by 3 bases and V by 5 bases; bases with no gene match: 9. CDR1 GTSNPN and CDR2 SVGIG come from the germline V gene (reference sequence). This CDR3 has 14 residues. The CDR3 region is CAWSIGQGVYEQYF. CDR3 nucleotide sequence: TGTGCCTGGTCGATCGGACAGGGAGTCTACGAGCAGTACTTC.

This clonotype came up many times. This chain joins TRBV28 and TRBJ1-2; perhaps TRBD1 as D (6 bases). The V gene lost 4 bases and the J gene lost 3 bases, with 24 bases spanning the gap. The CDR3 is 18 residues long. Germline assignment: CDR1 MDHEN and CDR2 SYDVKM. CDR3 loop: CASSWAGVLLESDYGYTF. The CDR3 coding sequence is TGTGCCAGCAGTTGGGCAGGGGTATTACTCGAAAGTGACTATGGCTACACCTTC.

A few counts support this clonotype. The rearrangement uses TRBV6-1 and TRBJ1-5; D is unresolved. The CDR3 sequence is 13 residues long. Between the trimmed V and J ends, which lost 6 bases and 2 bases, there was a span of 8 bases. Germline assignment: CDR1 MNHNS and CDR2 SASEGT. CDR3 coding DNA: TGTGCCAGCAGGCGGACGGGCAATCAGCCCCAGCATTTT. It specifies CASRRTGNQPQHF.